One and the same sample provided the 14 T cell receptor beta chains below, sequenced in a study of CD8 T cells in ankylosing spondylitis. Broader study findings: It appeared that ankylosing spondylitis blood was characterized by a TCR beta motif of several highly homologous variants.

TCRdb redid the calling of the 5' RACE reads with MiXCR, one entry per CDR3 protein. The sample consists of hundreds of thousands of distinct CDR3 sequences, approximately 12% of them appearing once. Their antigens are not known. Sequenced material: blood, either unsorted or a sorted T cell fraction (not recorded which). These TCRs come from a male donor with ankylosing spondylitis.

The rearrangement uses TRBV20-1 and TRBJ2-3, with 8 nucleotides matching TRBD1. V lost 4 bases, J lost 2 bases, and 5 bases stayed unmatched. Germline-derived CDR1 and CDR2 are DFQATT and SNEGSKA (reference sequence). This CDR3 has 14 residues. In DNA form, the CDR3 reads TGCAGTGCTAAAGACAGGGGTCTCACAGATACGCAGTATTTT. It codes for CSAKDRGLTDTQYF.

This clonotype was recorded a few times. The genes are TRBV24-1 and TRBJ2-2; D is undetermined. Germline CDR1 reads KGHDR; CDR2 reads SFDVKD. The CDR3 has 15 residues. Trimming cost V 1 base and J 2 bases, with 7 bases left between them. The CDR3 is CATSDFGQNTGELFF. The CDR3 region has the DNA TGTGCCACCAGTGATTTTGGGCAAAACACCGGGGAGCTGTTTTTT.

There are a few counts of this clonotype. J is TRBJ2-3 and V is TRBV10-3, with D tentatively TRBD1 (6 bases). The germline V gene has CDR1 ENHRY and CDR2 SYGVKD. There are 13 residues in the CDR3. V gave up 7 bases and J gave up 6 bases, with 14 bases separating them. CDR3 nucleotides: TGTGCCATCACAAACAGGGTGTTTGATACGCAGTATTTT. Translated, it gives CAITNRVFDTQYF.

This clonotype was seen a few times. The chain links TRBV5-1 to TRBJ2-5; D is perhaps TRBD2 (5 bases). V was shortened by 4 bases and J by 0 bases, with 13 bases between the two germline ends. Looked up from germline, CDR1 is SGHRS and CDR2 is YFSETQ. The CDR3 contains 15 residues. DNA for the CDR3: TGCGCCAGCAGCCTCCTGGGTAGCGACCAAGAGACCCAGTACTTC. It specifies CASSLLGSDQETQYF.

This clonotype was seen more than once but under ten times. The chain employs TRBV10-3 and TRBJ2-1, with 10 nucleotides matching TRBD1. CDR1 is ENHRY, CDR2 SYGVKD, per germline. The trim removed 3 bases at V and 7 bases at J, leaving 9 bases unmatched. The CDR3 runs to 16 residues. The DNA for the CDR3 is TGTGCCATCAGTGACCGACAGGGGGCGGGGGTGAATGAGCAGTTCTTC. Amino acid sequence: CAISDRQGAGVNEQFF.

The rearrangement links TRBV12-3 or TRBV12-4 to TRBJ2-7, with TRBD2 matching over 8 bases. CDR3 length equals 14 residues. V was pared by 3 bases and J by 6 bases, with 7 bases of the junction left unmatched. The CDR3 loop reads CASSLTGGGVEQYF. The CDR3 nucleotides are TGTGCCAGCAGTTTGACCGGGGGGGGCGTCGAGCAGTACTTC.

The rearrangement uses TRBV15 and TRBJ2-7; TRBD1 might be the D (5 bases). This CDR3 is 15 amino acids long. Germline-derived CDR1 and CDR2 are LNHNV and YYDKDF (reference sequence). The germline V and J ends were trimmed by 3 bases and 1 base, with 13 bases remaining between them. The chain's CDR3 is CATSRVWGSSYEQYF. DNA of the CDR3: TGTGCCACCAGCAGGGTATGGGGCAGTTCCTACGAGCAGTACTTC. Combining the CDR3 with reference TRBV15 and TRBJ2-7 gives the whole variable domain DAMVIQNPRYQVTQFGKPVTLSCSQTLNHNVMYWYQQKSSQAPKLLFHYYDKDFNNEADTPDNFQSRRPNTSFCFLDIRSPGLGDTAMYLCATSRVWGSSYEQYFGPGTRLTVT.

This chain connects TRBV29-1 to TRBJ2-1; D might be TRBD1 or TRBD2, each matching 5 bases. This CDR3 comprises 13 residues. Germline V gene sequence: CDR1 SQVTM, CDR2 ANQGSEA. V was cut by 5 bases and J by 10 bases, with 18 bases left in between. CDR3 nucleotides: TGCAGCGTTTCGGGGACCCCCCTACAAGAGCAGTTCTTC. It yields the protein CSVSGTPLQEQFF.

This clonotype showed up just a few times. V is TRBV6-2 or TRBV6-3 and J is TRBJ2-7, with no clear D. V lost 5 bases to trimming and J lost 6 bases, with 11 bases between them. The CDR3 contains 12 residues. Germline V gene lookup returns CDR1 MNHEY and CDR2 SVGEGT. The CDR3: CASSDARREQYF. DNA for the CDR3: TGTGCCAGCAGTGACGCCCGCCGCGAGCAGTACTTC.

V usage is TRBV4-3 and J usage is TRBJ2-3, with TRBD2 identical over 8 bases. CDR1 is LGHNA and CDR2 is YSLEER in the germline V gene. J lost 3 bases, V lost 1 base, and 12 bases had no gene match. The CDR3 sequence is 18 residues long. The CDR3 here is CASSQGAAGGRLTDTQYF. The CDR3 DNA reads TGCGCCAGCAGCCAAGGGGCCGCAGGCGGGAGGCTAACAGATACGCAGTATTTT.

This chain uses TRBV20-1 with TRBJ2-3, with 7 bases lining up with TRBD2. CDR1 and CDR2 (germline): DFQATT, SNEGSKA (reference sequence). The CDR3 is 16 amino acids. The V and J ends lost 0 bases and 1 base, in that order; junction bases with no gene match: 7. CDR3 protein: CSARDHREAGTDTQYF. CDR3 in DNA: TGCAGTGCTAGAGACCACCGGGAGGCGGGCACAGATACGCAGTATTTT.

The table lists this clonotype with many counts. The chain employs TRBV7-2 and TRBJ1-5, with unresolved D. The CDR3 runs to 13 residues. Trimming left V 4 bases short and J 7 bases short, with 11 bases between. Germline V gene sequence: CDR1 SGHTA, CDR2 FQGNSA. In DNA, the CDR3 is TGTGCCAGCAGCTCCCTGGAGAGCCAGCCCCAGCATTTT. It codes for CASSSLESQPQHF.

Ten or more counts support this clonotype. The genes are TRBV5-1 and TRBJ2-2; D remains unclear. Looked up from germline, CDR1 is SGHRS and CDR2 is YFSETQ. V was shortened by 1 base and J by 0 bases, with 7 bases between the two germline ends. CDR3 length: 15 residues. In nucleotides, the CDR3 is TGCGCCAGCAGCTTGCAGGCAGCGAACACCGGGGAGCTGTTTTTT. As protein: CASSLQAANTGELFF.

V gene TRBV20-1 combines with J gene TRBJ2-3, with unresolved D. V was pared by 0 bases and J by 4 bases, with 14 bases between. This CDR3 region has 15 residues. Germline CDR1 reads DFQATT; CDR2 reads SNEGSKA (reference sequence). CDR3 in amino acids: CSARDLKGRPDTQYF. The DNA of the CDR3 is TGCAGTGCTAGAGATCTTAAGGGCCGTCCAGATACGCAGTATTTT.